The present T cell receptor (beta chain) was sequenced within a study of cytomegalovirus exposure and HLA in healthy donors (dated by TCRdb to the late 2010s). With regard to the full study: An earlier analysis of approximately 550 of the donors reported about 250 Gb of sequence data and roughly 110 million unique TCR beta sequences from 150 million to 200 million T cells. Typing coverage varied by locus: roughly 629-630 donors for A, B, C, DRB1 and DQB1; approximately 500 for DQA1; nearly 610 for DPA1; approximately 490 for DPB1. Among the roughly 400 genotyped donors, around 79% belonged to the genetic ancestry cluster associated with self-reported Caucasian donors. Among about 410 genotyped donors of the cohort, an average of about 220,000 unique TCR beta nucleotide sequences was sequenced per donor, of which 15% to 20% were non-productive. Every repertoire in the discovery cohort had been generated on one and the same sequencing platform. An earlier analysis of roughly 600 of the donors used high-throughput TCR beta sequencing to judge whether each TCR beta V gene segment behaved as functional or pseudogenic. High-throughput TCR immunosequencing, statistical association of individual TCRs with disease status, and machine learning were combined to predict cytomegalovirus infection status. A later genetic analysis took genome-wide SNP genotypes for about three fifths of the 666 donors and used that subset as a discovery cohort. A later analysis re-examined previously published TCR beta repertoires from more than 550 donors and added high-resolution HLA genotyping to investigate patterns of TCR occurrence. An early release covering approximately 600 HLA-typed donors comprised about 300 gigabases of sequencing data and 85 million or so unique TCR sequences. Along with the approximately 650-subject first cohort, a separate validation cohort of about 110 different subjects was used. The study profiled the T cell repertoires of fewer than 850 subjects by immunosequencing and related them to cytomegalovirus serostatus. The study aimed to test whether cataloging public T cell receptors could reveal signatures of past pathogen exposure. Several DR-DQ haplotypes were treated as single units for association and clustering because of strong linkage in the cohort. In the later analysis, no new phenotypic data were used to find candidate immune exposures; instead, reliance was placed on TCR beta sequences and their occurrence across donors. HLA typing covered class I and class II loci at four-digit resolution. Donor age, sex, ethnicity and CMV serostatus were compiled together with the repertoire data.

This clone was detected a few times. Its antigen is still unknown. The sample holds no much larger clone one base away, and base qualities are not on file. The research as a whole found: A later genetic analysis associated a missense DCLRE1C variant with V-gene and J-gene trimming of TCR beta chains, and an independent cohort replicated the association. In the study, around 150 TCR beta chains were listed as associated with cytomegalovirus. Because HLA typing was unavailable for some donors at each locus, only the typed subset was used in association tests. Because counts were too low, 15 or so rarely observed V segments, including chromosome 9 orphons, were excluded from the earlier analysis of roughly 580 of the donors. Linkage disequilibrium might explain the correlated functional status among segregating V segments, but an unknown experimental factor could not be ruled out. A further reported finding was that TCR beta sequences accurately predicted the HLA-A and HLA-B alleles for most subjects in the first cohort. In an earlier analysis of fewer than 750 of the donors, most TCR beta V segments were observed in productive rearrangements about 90% or about 30% of the time, broadly matching IMGT annotations. Specific HLA alleles were associated with over 15,000 TCR beta sequences at a false discovery rate of 0.05 in a later analysis. A later analysis found that most CMV-associated TCR beta chains appeared HLA-restricted, with HLA associations seemingly driven largely by CMV exposure. Sequencing depth was assumed to be roughly uniform across donors in the presence/absence analyses, though that assumption may not hold. Only TCR beta chains were sequenced in this cohort, and the absence of alpha or paired-chain data limited detectable features. In a later analysis, the rate of TCR association differed among HLA loci, with DRB1 alleles having the most associated TCRs and HLA-C alleles having the fewest. Because the 87-base-pair reads could not distinguish some IMGT-functional V segments, including TRBV6-2 and TRBV6-3, those segments were excluded. According to a later genetic analysis, donors in an Asian-associated ancestry cluster had fewer N-insertions in productive TCRs than the approximately 630-donor mean. The classifier was reported to diagnose cytomegalovirus status with high specificity and sensitivity in both the original and validation cohorts. A later analysis found that HLA-associated TCR beta chains were more clonally expanded and had lower generation probabilities than equally common non-associated chains. Most TCR sequences were observed very rarely across donors, whereas some public TCRs were present in many individuals. For the cohort, immune exposure information was limited to CMV serostatus. Strong co-occurrence of HLA alleles, especially DR and DQ, made assigning TCR associations to individual alleles difficult. Three of the identified cytomegalovirus-associated TCR beta chains were confirmed in vitro to be specific for cytomegalovirus antigens. According to the authors, the approach could potentially be generalized to other disease states and immunological phenotypes. A group of highly shared sequence variants was considered likely to be a technical artifact of the sequencing pipeline. According to a later analysis, parvovirus B19, influenza, CMV and Epstein-Barr virus appeared linked to several top co-occurrence clusters.

In total, approximately 690 healthy bone marrow donors made up the cohort. All cohort members were sampled while nominally healthy, although unrecorded immune exposures were likely present. The donor was CMV seropositive and belonged to the group of 250 to 350 seropositive cohort members. A peripheral blood sample was collected from each donor, and TCR beta sequencing was performed on peripheral blood mononuclear cells. The Qiagen DNeasy Blood Extraction Kit was used to extract genomic DNA from the blood cell samples. The CDR3 contains 14 residues, cysteine and phenylalanine counted. Only the CDR3 portion is preserved as DNA: 42 bases, with reading frame beginning at the first base. In the germline V gene, CDR1 corresponds to SGHNT and CDR2 to YENEEA. V is reduced by 4 bases and J by 1 base, leaving a spacing of 9 bases between them. Libraries were made using the immunoSEQ multiplex PCR assay. The multiplex PCR relied on a mix of 60 forward primers for TCR Vbeta segments and 13 reverse primers for TCR Jbeta segments. A multiplex PCR assay on genomic DNA amplified the CDR3 region of rearranged TCR beta genes. Amplified TCR beta libraries were sequenced as 87-base-pair reads on the Illumina HiSeq System. The authors processed their data as follows. In a later analysis, around 80 million unique TCR beta chains were counted across the approximately 670 repertoires, and roughly 10 million of these chains were shared by at least two donors. Raw reads were error-corrected and collapsed into unique sequences with a nearest-neighbor algorithm that merged closely related sequences to remove PCR and sequencing errors. V, D and J gene segments were assigned by aligning CDR3 sequences to IMGT reference sequences. For a sequence to be retained, at least a six-nucleotide match to both a V gene segment and a J gene segment was required. A rearrangement counted as productive if the CDR3 had no stop codons and remained in frame with V and J, and every other rearrangement counted as non-productive. CDR3 was defined by IMGT convention, running from the second conserved V-encoded cysteine to the conserved J-encoded phenylalanine. In an earlier analysis of roughly 610 of the donors, sequences lacking an unambiguous match to a single V gene segment were excluded. An earlier analysis of 500 to 600 of the donors classified V segments as functional when productive rearrangements were above 56.7% and as segregating when the standard deviation between donors was above 5%. A statistical classification framework was developed to diagnose cytomegalovirus status using the catalog of TCR beta chain sequences. A later analysis assigned V and J genes by comparing TCR nucleotide sequences with IMGT/GENE-DB human TR gene sequences. A later analysis assigned CDR3 sequences and most-parsimonious VDJ recombination scenarios with the TCRdist pipeline. In a later analysis, each TCR beta chain was defined by its CDR3 amino acid sequence together with its V-gene family, and reads lacking a unique V-gene family were excluded. In a later analysis, 500 to 700 highly shared, low-generation-probability nucleotide sequences were removed to address suspected cross-contamination and a sequencing artifact. In a later analysis, a clonal expansion index was calculated for each public chain from normalized within-repertoire ranks of inferred template counts. In a later analysis, generation probabilities were computed with a VDJ recombination model fitted to out-of-frame rearrangements, and the resulting probabilities were checked against IGoR. In a later analysis, hypergeometric tests were used to score TCR-TCR, TCR-HLA and TCR-CMV co-occurrence, with a repertoire-size bias correction applied to TCR pairs. False discovery rates were estimated in a later analysis by permuting HLA or CMV assignments 20 times. In a later analysis, co-occurring TCRs were grouped using DBSCAN, and TCRdist sequence similarity was added for clustering within HLA-allele-positive subsets. For co-occurrence clustering, repertoires with fewer than 30,000 or more than 120,000 public chains were excluded, along with four to six repertoires with anomalous nucleotide sharing. Not all clones reach the TCRdb copy of this immuneACCESS table, which keeps in-frame sequences only. Checked studies attribute under half of the gap to unresolved V genes and leave the rest unexplained. V and J calls and clone size are copied from that table; D and trimming were computed from the DNA. Across this sample there are some 130,000 clones, with roughly 85% seen only once. Jointly, the top ten make up 6.5% of the sample.

The specimen sequenced was PBMCs. The sequence links TRBV11-3 to TRBJ2-3; the D region possibly corresponds to TRBD2 (5 bases align). The sequence derives from a man aged 35 to 55 in good health and CMV-seropositive. The CDR3 has the sequence CASSSNSGTDTQYF. The DNA sequence follows: TGTGCCAGCAGCTCGAATAGCGGCACAGATACGCAGTATTTT.